The source of this T cell receptor beta chain is a study of control samples from healthy donors and cancer patients. This clone has just one count. The repertoire was sequenced with immunoSEQ multiplex PCR; TCRdb's copy has only in-frame clones and lacks some. The table includes 150,000 to 170,000 clones, roughly 94% detected once. Germline V CDR1 and CDR2: SEHNR, FQNEAQ (reference sequence). This CDR3 spans 15 amino acids. The J segment lost 5 bases and the V segment lost 8 bases, leaving 13 bases of the junction unmatched. The sequenced sample was blood. The chain carries TRBV7-9 and TRBJ1-2; TRBD1 agrees at 8 bases. This receptor was identified in a man between 35 and 55 years old in good health. This chain's CDR3 is CASGKTGDPRYGYTF. DNA of the CDR3: TGTGCCAGCGGAAAGACAGGGGACCCCCGGTATGGCTACACCTTC.